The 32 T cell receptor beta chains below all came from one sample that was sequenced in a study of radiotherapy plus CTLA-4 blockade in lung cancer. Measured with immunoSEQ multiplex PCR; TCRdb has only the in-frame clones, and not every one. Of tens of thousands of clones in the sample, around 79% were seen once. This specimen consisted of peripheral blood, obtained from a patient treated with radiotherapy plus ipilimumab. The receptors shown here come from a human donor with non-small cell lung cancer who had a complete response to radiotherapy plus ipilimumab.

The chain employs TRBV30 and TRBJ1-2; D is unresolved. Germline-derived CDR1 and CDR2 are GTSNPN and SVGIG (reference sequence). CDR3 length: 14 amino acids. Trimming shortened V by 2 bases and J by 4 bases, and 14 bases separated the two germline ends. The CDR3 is CAWSLEREIYGYTF. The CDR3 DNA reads TGTGCCTGGAGTCTAGAACGGGAGATCTATGGCTACACCTTC.

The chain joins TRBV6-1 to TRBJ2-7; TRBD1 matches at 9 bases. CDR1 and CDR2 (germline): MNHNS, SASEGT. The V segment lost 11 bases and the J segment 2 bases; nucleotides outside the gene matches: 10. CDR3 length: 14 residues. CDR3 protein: CASTWGQGTYEQYF. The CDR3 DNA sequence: TGTGCCTCCACGTGGGGACAGGGAACCTACGAGCAGTACTTC.

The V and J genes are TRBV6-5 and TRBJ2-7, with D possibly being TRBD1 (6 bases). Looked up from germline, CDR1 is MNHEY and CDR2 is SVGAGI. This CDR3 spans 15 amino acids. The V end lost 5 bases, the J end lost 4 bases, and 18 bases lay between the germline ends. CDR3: CASSQAVTGSYEQYF. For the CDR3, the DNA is TGTGCCAGCAGTCAGGCCGTGACAGGATCTTACGAGCAGTACTTC.

CDR3 region: CSAPGNTEAFF. DNA of the CDR3: TGCAGTGCCCCGGGGAACACTGAAGCTTTCTTT. The J gene is TRBJ1-1, the V gene TRBV20-1; D is ambiguous. Trimming left V 6 bases short and J 1 base short, with 6 bases between. There are 11 residues in the CDR3. Germline-derived CDR1 and CDR2 are DFQATT and SNEGSKA (reference sequence).

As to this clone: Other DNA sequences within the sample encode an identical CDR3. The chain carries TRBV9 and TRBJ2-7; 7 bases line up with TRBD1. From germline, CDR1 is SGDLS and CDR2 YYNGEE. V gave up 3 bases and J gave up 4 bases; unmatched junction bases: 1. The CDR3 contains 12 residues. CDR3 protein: CASSATGYEQYF. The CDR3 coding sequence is TGTGCCAGCAGCGCGACAGGGTACGAGCAGTACTTC.

The CDR3 DNA sequence: TGCGCCAGCAGCCAAGATCCAGACTCCAATAGCAATCAGCCCCAGCATTTT. This gives the protein CASSQDPDSNSNQPQHF. The chain has TRBV4-1 and TRBJ1-5; D unresolved. Germline V lookup: CDR1 MGHRA, CDR2 YSYEKL. The CDR3 runs 17 residues. Trimming pared 0 bases from V and 0 bases from J, leaving 12 bases between.

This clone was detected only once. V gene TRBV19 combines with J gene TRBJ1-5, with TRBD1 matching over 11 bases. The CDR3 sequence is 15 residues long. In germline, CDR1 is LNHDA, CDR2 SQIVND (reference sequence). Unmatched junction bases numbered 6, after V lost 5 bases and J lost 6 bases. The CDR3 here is CASSPDRGLSQPQHF. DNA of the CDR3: TGTGCCAGTAGTCCGGACAGGGGGCTAAGTCAGCCCCAGCATTTT. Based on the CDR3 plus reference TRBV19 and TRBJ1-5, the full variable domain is DGGITQSPKYLFRKEGQNVTLSCEQNLNHDAMYWYRQDPGQGLRLIYYSQIVNDFQKGDIAEGYSVSREKKESFPLTVTSAQKNPTAFYLCASSPDRGLSQPQHFGDGTRLSIL.

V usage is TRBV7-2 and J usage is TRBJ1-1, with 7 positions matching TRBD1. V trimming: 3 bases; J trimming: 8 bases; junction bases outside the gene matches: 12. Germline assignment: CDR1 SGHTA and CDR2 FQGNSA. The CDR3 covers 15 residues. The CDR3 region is CASSFLARPGQEAFF. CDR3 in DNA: TGTGCCAGCAGCTTCCTGGCCCGACCGGGACAGGAAGCTTTCTTT.

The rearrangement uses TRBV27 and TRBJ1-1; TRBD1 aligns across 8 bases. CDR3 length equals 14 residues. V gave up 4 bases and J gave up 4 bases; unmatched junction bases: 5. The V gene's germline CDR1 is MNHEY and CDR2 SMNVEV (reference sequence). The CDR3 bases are TGTGCCAGCAGTTATGCAACAGGGGGCACTGAAGCTTTCTTT. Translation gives CASSYATGGTEAFF.

The CDR3 region is CASSPRTNGETQYF. CDR3 DNA: TGTGCCAGCAGCCCCCGGACTAACGGGGAGACCCAGTACTTC. The chain combines TRBV7-2 with TRBJ2-5; the D gene is possibly TRBD2 (6 bases). The CDR3 contains 14 residues. The V gene's germline CDR1 is SGHTA and CDR2 FQGNSA. Between the trimmed V and J ends, which lost 5 bases and 5 bases, there was a span of 15 bases.

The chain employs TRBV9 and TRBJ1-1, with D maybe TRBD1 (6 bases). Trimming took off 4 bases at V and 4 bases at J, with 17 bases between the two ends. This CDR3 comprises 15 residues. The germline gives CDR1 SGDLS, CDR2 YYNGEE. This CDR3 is CASSPQLGAATEAFF. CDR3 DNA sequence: TGTGCCAGCAGCCCCCAGCTGGGGGCGGCCACTGAAGCTTTCTTT.

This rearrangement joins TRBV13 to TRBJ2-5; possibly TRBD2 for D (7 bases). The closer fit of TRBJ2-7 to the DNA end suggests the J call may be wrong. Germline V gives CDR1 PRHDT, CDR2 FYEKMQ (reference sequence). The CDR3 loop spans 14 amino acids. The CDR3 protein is CASSLGAGVYEQYF. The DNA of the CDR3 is TGTGCCAGCAGCTTGGGGGCGGGGGTGTACGAGCAGTACTTC.

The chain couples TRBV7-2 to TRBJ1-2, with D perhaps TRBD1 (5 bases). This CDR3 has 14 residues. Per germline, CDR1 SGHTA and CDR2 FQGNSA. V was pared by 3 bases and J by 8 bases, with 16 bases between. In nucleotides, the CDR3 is TGTGCCAGCAGCTTTGGACAAGCAGCTAAAGGCTACACCTTC. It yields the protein CASSFGQAAKGYTF.

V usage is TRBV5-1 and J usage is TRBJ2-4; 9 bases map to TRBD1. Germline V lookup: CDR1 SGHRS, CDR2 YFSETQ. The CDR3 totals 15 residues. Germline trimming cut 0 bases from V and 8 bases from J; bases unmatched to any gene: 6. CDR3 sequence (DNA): TGCGCCAGCAGCTTGGCCAACAGGGGGCGAGACATTCAGTACTTC. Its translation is CASSLANRGRDIQYF.

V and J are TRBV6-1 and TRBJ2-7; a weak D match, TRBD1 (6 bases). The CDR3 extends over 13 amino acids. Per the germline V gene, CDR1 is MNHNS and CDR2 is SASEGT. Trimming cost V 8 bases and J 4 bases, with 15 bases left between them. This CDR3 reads CASRHREPYEQYV. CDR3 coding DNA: TGTGCCAGCCGGCACAGGGAACCTTACGAGCAGTACGTC.

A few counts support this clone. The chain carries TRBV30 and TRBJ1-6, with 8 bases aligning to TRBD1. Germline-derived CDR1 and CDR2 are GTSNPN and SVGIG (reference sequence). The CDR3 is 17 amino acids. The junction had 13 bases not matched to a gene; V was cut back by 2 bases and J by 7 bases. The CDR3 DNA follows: TGTGCCTGGAGTCGGGGACAGGTTAGAGACGGCAATTCACCCCTCCACTTT. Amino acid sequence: CAWSRGQVRDGNSPLHF.

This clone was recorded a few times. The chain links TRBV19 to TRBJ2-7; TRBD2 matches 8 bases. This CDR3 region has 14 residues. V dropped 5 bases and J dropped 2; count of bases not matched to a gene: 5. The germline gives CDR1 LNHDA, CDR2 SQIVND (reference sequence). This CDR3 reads CASSPQAGAYEQYV. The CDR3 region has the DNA TGTGCCAGTAGTCCCCAAGCGGGGGCCTACGAGCAGTACGTC.

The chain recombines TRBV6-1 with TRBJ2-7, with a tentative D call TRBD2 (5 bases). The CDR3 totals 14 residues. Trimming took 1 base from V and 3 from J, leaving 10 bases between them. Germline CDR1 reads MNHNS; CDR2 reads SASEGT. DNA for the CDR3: TGTGCCAGCAGTGAAGTCGGACTGTACTACGAGCAGTACGTC. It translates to CASSEVGLYYEQYV.

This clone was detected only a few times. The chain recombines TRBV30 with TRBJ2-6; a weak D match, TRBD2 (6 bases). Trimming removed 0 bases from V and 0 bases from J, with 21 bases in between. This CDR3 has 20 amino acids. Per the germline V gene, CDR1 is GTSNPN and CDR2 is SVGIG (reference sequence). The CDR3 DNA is TGTGCCTGGAGTGTACTCTGGAGTCGGAGGGCTAGCTCTGGGGCCAACGTCCTGACTTTC. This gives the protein CAWSVLWSRRASSGANVLTF.

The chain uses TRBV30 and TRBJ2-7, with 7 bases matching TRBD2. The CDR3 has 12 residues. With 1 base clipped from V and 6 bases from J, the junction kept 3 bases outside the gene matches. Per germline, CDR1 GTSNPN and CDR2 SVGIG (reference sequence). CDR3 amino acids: CAWSGPGGEQYF. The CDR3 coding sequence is TGTGCCTGGAGTGGGCCGGGGGGCGAGCAGTACTTC.

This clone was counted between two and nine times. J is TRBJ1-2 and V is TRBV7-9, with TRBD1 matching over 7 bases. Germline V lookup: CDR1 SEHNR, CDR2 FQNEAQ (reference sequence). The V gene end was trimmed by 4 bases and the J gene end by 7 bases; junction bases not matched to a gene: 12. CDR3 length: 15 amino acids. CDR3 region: CASSSRDRPFGGYTF. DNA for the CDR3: TGTGCCAGCAGCTCTCGGGACAGACCGTTCGGTGGCTACACCTTC.

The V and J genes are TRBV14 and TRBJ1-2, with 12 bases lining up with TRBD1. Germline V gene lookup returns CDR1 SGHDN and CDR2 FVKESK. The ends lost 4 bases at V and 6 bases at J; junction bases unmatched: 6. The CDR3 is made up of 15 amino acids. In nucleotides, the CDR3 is TGTGCCAGCAGCCTCTCTGGGACAGGGGGCCATGGCTACACCTTC. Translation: CASSLSGTGGHGYTF.

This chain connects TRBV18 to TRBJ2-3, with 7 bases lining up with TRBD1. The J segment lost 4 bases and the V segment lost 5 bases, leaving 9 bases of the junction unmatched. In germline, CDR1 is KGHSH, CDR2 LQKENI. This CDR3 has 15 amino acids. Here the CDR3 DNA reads TGTGCCAGCTCAGGCGACAGGGTTGGGGCAGATACGCAGTATTTT. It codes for CASSGDRVGADTQYF.

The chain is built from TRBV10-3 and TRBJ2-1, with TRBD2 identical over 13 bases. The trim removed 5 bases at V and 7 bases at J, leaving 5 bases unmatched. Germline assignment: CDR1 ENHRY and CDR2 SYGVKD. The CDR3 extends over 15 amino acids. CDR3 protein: CAISTGTSGVNEQFF. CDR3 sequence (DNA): TGTGCCATCAGTACCGGGACTAGCGGGGTTAATGAGCAGTTCTTC.

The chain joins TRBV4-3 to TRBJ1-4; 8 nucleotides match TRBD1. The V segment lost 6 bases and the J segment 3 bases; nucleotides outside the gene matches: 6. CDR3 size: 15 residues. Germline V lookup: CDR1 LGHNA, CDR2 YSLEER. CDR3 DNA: TGCGCCAGCAGGCAAACAGGGGGTCCTAATGAAAAACTGTTTTTT. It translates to CASRQTGGPNEKLFF.

The CDR3 DNA reads as TGTGCCAGCAGCTACAGACAGTATAGCAATCAGCCCCAGCATTTT. This sequence encodes CASSYRQYSNQPQHF. The chain couples TRBV6-5 to TRBJ1-5; D is perhaps TRBD1 (5 bases). Germline CDR1 is MNHEY and CDR2 is SVGAGI. V lost 6 bases, J lost 0 bases, and 12 bases lay in between. This CDR3 comprises 15 residues.

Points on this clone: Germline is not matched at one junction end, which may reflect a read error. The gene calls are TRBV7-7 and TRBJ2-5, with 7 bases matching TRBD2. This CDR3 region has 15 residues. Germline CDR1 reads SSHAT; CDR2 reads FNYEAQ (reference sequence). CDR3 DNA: TGTGCTAGCAGCTTATTGGCTAGCGGACGAGAGACCCAGTACTTC. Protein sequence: CASSLLASGRETQYF.

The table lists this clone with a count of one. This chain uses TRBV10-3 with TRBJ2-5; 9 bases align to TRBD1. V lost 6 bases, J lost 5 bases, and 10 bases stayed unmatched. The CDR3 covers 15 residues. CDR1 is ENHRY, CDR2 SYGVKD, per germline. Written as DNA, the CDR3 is TGTGCCATCAGGGCACGGACAGGGACAGGGGAGACCCAGTACTTC. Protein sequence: CAIRARTGTGETQYF.

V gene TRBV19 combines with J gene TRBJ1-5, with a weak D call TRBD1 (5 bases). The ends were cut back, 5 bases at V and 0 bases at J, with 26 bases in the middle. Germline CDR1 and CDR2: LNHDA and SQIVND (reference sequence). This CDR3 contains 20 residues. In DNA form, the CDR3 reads TGTGCCAGTAGTCTTACAACGGGACTCCCGAGGGCTTATAGCAATCAGCCCCAGCATTTT. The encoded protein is CASSLTTGLPRAYSNQPQHF.

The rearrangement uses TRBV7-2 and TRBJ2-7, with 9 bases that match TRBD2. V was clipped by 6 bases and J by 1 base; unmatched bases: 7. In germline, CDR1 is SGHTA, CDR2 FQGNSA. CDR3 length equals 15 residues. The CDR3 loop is CASRDSGGLSYEQYF. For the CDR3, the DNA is TGTGCCAGCAGGGATAGCGGGGGCCTTTCCTACGAGCAGTACTTC. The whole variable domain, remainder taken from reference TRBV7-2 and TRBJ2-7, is GAGVSQSPSNKVTEKGKDVELRCDPISGHTALYWYRQSLGQGLEFLIYFQGNSAPDKSGLPSDRFSAERTGGSVSTLTIQRTQQEDSAVYLCASRDSGGLSYEQYFGPGTRLTVT.

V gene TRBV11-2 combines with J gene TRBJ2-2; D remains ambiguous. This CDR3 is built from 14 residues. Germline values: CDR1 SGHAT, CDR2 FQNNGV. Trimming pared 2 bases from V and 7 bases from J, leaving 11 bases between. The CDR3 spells CASSLSYDGGELFF. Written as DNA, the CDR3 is TGTGCCAGCAGCTTAAGCTATGATGGCGGGGAGCTGTTTTTT.

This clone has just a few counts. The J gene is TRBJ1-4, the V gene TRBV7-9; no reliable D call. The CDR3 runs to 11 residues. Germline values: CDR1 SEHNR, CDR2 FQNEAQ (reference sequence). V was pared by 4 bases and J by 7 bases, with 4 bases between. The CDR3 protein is CASSSSEKLFF. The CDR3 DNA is TGTGCCAGCAGCTCGTCTGAAAAACTGTTTTTT. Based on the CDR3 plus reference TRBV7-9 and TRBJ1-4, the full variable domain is DTGVSQNPRHKITKRGQNVTFRCDPISEHNRLYWYRQTLGQGPEFLTYFQNEAQLEKSRLLSDRFSAERPKGSFSTLEIQRTEQGDSAMYLCASSSSEKLFFGSGTQLSVL.